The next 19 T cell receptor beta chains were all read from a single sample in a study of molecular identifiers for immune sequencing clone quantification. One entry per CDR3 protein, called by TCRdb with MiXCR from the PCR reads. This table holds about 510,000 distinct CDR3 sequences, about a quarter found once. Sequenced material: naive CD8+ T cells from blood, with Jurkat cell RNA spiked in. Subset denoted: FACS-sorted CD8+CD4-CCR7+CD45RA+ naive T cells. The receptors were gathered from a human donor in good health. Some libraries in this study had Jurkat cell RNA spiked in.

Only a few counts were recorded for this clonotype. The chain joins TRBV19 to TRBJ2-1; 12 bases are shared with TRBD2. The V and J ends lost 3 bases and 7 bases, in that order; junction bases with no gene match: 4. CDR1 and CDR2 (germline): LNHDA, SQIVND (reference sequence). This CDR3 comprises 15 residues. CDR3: CASSIGTSGSNEQFF. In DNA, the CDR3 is TGTGCCAGTAGTATCGGGACTAGCGGGTCTAATGAGCAGTTCTTC.

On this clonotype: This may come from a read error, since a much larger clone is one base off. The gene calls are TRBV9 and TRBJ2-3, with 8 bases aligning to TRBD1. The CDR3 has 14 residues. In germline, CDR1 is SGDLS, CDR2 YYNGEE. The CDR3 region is CPSSVGQGVDTQYF. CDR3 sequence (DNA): TGTCCCAGCAGCGTCGGACAGGGCGTAGATACGCAGTATTTT.

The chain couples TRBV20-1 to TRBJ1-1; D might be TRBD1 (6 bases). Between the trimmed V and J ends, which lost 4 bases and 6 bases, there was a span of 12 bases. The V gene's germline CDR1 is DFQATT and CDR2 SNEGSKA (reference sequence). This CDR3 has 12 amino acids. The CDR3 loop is CSANQGGAEAFF. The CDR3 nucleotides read TGCAGTGCTAACCAAGGGGGGGCTGAAGCTTTCTTT.

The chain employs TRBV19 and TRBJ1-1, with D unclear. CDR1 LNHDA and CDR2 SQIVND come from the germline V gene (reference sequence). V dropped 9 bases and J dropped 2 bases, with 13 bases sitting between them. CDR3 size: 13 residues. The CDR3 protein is CASRVGSNTEAFF. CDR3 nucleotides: TGTGCCAGCCGGGTGGGCTCAAACACTGAAGCTTTCTTT.

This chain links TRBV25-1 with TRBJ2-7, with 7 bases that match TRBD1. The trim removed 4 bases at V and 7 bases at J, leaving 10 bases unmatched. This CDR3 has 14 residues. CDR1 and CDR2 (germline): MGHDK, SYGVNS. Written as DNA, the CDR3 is TGTGCCAGCAGTGGGTGGACAGGAATAGGGGAGCAGTACTTC. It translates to CASSGWTGIGEQYF.

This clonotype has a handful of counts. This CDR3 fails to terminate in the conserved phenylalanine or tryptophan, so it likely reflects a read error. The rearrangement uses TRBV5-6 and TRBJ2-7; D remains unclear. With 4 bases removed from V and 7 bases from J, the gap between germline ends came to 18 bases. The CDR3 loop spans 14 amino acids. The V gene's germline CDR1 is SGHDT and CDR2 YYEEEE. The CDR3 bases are TGTGCCAGCAGCCGGAGCCCAGGTTGGGTTGAGCAGTACCTC. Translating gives CASSRSPGWVEQYL.

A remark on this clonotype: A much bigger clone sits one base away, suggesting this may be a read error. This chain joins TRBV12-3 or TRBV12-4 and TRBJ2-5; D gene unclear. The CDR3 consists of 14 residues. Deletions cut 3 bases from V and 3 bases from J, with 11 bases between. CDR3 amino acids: CASSFVGPEETQYF. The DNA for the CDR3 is TGTGCCAGCAGTTTTGTAGGTCCAGAAGAGACCCAGTACTTC.

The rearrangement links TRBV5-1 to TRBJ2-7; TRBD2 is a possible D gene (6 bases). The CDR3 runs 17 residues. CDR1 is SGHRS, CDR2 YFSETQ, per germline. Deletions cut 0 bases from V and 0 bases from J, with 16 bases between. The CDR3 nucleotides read TGCGCCAGCAGCTTGGGGCCGGAGGGACGAGTCTCCTACGAGCAGTACTTC. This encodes CASSLGPEGRVSYEQYF.

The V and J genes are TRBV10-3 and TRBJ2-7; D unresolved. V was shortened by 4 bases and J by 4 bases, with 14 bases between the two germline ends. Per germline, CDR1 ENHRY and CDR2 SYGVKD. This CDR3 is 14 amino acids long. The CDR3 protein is CAISAARATYEQYF. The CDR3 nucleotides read TGTGCCATCAGTGCTGCTAGAGCTACTTACGAGCAGTACTTC.

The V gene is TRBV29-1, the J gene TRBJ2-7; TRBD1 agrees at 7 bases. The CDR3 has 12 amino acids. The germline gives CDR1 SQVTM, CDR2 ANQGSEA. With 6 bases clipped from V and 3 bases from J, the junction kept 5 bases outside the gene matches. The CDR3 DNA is TGCAGCGTACGGGACAGAGACTACGAGCAGTACTTC. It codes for CSVRDRDYEQYF.

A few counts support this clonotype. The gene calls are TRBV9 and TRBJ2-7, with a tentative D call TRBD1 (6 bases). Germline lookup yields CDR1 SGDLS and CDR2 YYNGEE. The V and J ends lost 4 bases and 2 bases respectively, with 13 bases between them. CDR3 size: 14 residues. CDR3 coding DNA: TGTGCCAGCAGCCACCGGGACAAAGCCTACGAGCAGTACTTC. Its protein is CASSHRDKAYEQYF.

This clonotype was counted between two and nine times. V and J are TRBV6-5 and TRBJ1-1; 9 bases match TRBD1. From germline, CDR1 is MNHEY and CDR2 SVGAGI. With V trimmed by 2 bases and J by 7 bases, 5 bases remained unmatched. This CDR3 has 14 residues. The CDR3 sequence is CASSYTGGTDEAFF. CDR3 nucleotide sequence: TGTGCCAGCAGTTACACAGGGGGCACGGATGAAGCTTTCTTT.

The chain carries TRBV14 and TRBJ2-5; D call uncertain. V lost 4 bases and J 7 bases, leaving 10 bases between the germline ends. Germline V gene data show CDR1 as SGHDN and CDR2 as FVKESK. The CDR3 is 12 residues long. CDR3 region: CASSPVLWTQYF. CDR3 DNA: TGTGCCAGCAGCCCCGTACTCTGGACCCAGTACTTC.

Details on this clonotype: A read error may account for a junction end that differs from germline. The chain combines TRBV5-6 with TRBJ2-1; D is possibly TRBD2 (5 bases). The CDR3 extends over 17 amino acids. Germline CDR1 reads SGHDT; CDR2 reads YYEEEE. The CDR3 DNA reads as TGTGCCAGCAGCTTCTTCGCTCTAGCAGACCAGAACAATGGGCAGTTCTTC. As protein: CASSFFALADQNNGQFF.

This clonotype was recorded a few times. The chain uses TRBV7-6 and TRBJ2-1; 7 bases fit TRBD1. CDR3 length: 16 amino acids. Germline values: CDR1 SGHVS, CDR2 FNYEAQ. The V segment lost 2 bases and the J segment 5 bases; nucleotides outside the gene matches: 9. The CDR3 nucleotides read TGTGCCAGCAGCTTAACCCCGCCAGACAGGGACAATGAGCAGTTCTTC. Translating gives CASSLTPPDRDNEQFF.

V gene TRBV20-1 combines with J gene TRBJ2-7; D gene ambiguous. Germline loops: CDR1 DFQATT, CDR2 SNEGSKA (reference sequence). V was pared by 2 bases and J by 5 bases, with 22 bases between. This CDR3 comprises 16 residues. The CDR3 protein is CSARTEDLLIWDEQYF. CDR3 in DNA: TGCAGTGCTAGAACCGAAGACCTACTGATCTGGGACGAGCAGTACTTC.

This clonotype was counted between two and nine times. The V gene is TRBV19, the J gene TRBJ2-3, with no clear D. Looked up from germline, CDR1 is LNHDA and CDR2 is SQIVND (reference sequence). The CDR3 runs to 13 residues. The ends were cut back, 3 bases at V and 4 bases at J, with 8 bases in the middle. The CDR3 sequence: CASSILESDTQYF. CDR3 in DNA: TGTGCCAGTAGTATTCTAGAGTCAGATACGCAGTATTTT. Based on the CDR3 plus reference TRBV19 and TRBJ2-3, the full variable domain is DGGITQSPKYLFRKEGQNVTLSCEQNLNHDAMYWYRQDPGQGLRLIYYSQIVNDFQKGDIAEGYSVSREKKESFPLTVTSAQKNPTAFYLCASSILESDTQYFGPGTRLTVL.

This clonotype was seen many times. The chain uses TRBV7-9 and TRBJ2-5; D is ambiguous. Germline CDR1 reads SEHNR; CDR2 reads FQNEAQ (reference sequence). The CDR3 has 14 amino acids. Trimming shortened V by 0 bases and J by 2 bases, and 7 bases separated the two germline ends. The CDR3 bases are TGTGCCAGCAGCTTAGCTTTCCAGCAAGAGACCCAGTACTTC. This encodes CASSLAFQQETQYF.

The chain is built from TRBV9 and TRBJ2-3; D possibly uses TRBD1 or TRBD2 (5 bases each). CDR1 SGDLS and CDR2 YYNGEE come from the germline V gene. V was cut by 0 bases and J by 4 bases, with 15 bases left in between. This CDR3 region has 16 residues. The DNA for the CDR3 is TGTGCCAGCAGCGTAGAAGGTGGGGGAGTGGCAGATACGCAGTATTTT. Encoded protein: CASSVEGGGVADTQYF.